One sample yielded the 27 T cell receptor beta chains listed below, sequenced in a study of shared clonotypes between healthy human individuals. TCRdb's table, derived via immunoSEQ multiplex PCR, lists solely in-frame clones and lacks some. The sample includes millions of clones, approximately 94% of them seen just once. Sequencing was carried out using naive CD4+ T cells sorted from blood. As to subset: CD45RA+ positively selected. These TCRs come from a man younger than 35 in good health.

The chain uses TRBV18 and TRBJ2-5; TRBD2 might be the D (5 bases). Germline V CDR1 and CDR2: KGHSH, LQKENI. Between the trimmed V and J ends, which lost 8 bases and 5 bases, there was a span of 24 bases. The CDR3 loop spans 16 amino acids. This CDR3 reads CASKTNPQAVRETQYF. The CDR3 DNA is TGTGCCAGCAAAACGAACCCCCAAGCGGTGCGGGAGACCCAGTACTTC.

The V gene is TRBV28, the J gene TRBJ1-5; 7 positions match TRBD1. J lost 3 bases, V lost 5 bases, and 7 bases had no gene match. The germline V gene has CDR1 MDHEN and CDR2 SYDVKM. This CDR3 is 15 amino acids long. The CDR3 sequence is CASSLTGTANQPQHF. As DNA, the CDR3 is TGTGCCAGCAGTCTAACCGGGACAGCCAATCAGCCCCAGCATTTT.

The chain uses TRBV30 and TRBJ1-6; D is possibly TRBD1 (6 bases). Trimming removed 0 bases from V and 10 bases from J, with 16 bases in between. This CDR3 has 15 amino acids. Germline assignment: CDR1 GTSNPN and CDR2 SVGIG (reference sequence). CDR3 in amino acids: CAWSVVGGGGSPLHF. CDR3 DNA sequence: TGTGCCTGGAGTGTAGTCGGCGGAGGGGGATCACCCCTCCACTTT.

The chain employs TRBV18 and TRBJ1-4; perhaps TRBD1 as D (6 bases). CDR3 length: 14 residues. V lost 3 bases to trimming and J lost 8 bases, with 13 bases between them. Germline lookup yields CDR1 KGHSH and CDR2 LQKENI. The CDR3 reads CASSPLQGGEKLFF. The DNA of the CDR3 is TGTGCCAGCTCACCCCTACAGGGTGGGGAAAAACTGTTTTTT.

The genes are TRBV5-1 and TRBJ2-7; the D is unclear. Germline loops: CDR1 SGHRS, CDR2 YFSETQ. V lost 2 bases to trimming and J lost 5 bases, with 11 bases between them. CDR3 length: 13 residues. The CDR3 region is CASSFAGTNEQYF. DNA of the CDR3: TGCGCCAGCAGCTTCGCCGGTACAAACGAGCAGTACTTC.

In regard to this clone: This sample also contains other DNA sequences that code for the same CDR3. The rearrangement links TRBV5-6 to TRBJ1-3; no clear D gene. V was pared by 0 bases and J by 4 bases, with 8 bases between. This CDR3 has 14 residues. Germline CDR1 and CDR2: SGHDT and YYEEEE. The CDR3 DNA reads TGTGCCAGCAGCTTGGCAGGCTCCGGAAACACCATATATTTT. It yields the protein CASSLAGSGNTIYF.

The chain employs TRBV6-1 and TRBJ2-1; TRBD2 matches 8 bases. With 2 bases clipped from V and 9 bases from J, the junction kept 9 bases outside the gene matches. This CDR3 contains 15 residues. In germline, CDR1 is MNHNS, CDR2 SASEGT. The CDR3 region is CASSEIPGGIFEQFF. The CDR3 coding sequence is TGTGCCAGCAGTGAAATTCCGGGAGGGATCTTTGAGCAGTTCTTC.

The CDR3 DNA reads TGTGCCATCAGTGAGTCGGACGGCTATGGCTACACCTTC. Translated, it gives CAISESDGYGYTF. The chain employs TRBV10-3 and TRBJ1-2; unclear D gene. The CDR3 has 13 amino acids. The V end was cut by 0 bases, the J end by 4 bases, with 6 bases between. CDR1 ENHRY and CDR2 SYGVKD come from the germline V gene.

The V call is TRBV27, the J call TRBJ2-3; perhaps TRBD1 as D (6 bases). V was cut by 2 bases and J by 5 bases, with 8 bases left in between. The germline V gene encodes CDR1 MNHEY and CDR2 SMNVEV (reference sequence). The CDR3 has 13 amino acids. The DNA for the CDR3 is TGTGCCAGCAGTTTACAGGGGTTAGATACGCAGTATTTT. It translates to CASSLQGLDTQYF.

The chain combines TRBV10-3 with TRBJ2-3; 10 bases are a match to TRBD2. Losses at the gene ends were 4 bases for V and 3 bases for J; bases not matched to a gene: 4. The CDR3 loop spans 15 amino acids. Germline CDR1 is ENHRY and CDR2 is SYGVKD. This chain's CDR3 is CAISASGGGTDTQYF. The DNA of the CDR3 is TGTGCCATCAGTGCCAGCGGGGGGGGGACAGATACGCAGTATTTT.

Worth noting for this clone: Additional DNA sequences in this sample encode the identical CDR3. This rearrangement joins TRBV5-1 to TRBJ1-1; D unresolved. Germline V gene data show CDR1 as SGHRS and CDR2 as YFSETQ. With 4 bases removed from V and 1 base from J, the gap between germline ends came to 8 bases. This CDR3 contains 13 residues. DNA of the CDR3: TGCGCCAGCAGCGTTCAGGAGAACACTGAAGCTTTCTTT. Its protein is CASSVQENTEAFF. Full variable domain (outside the CDR3, taken from reference TRBV5-1 and TRBJ1-1): KAGVTQTPRYLIKTRGQQVTLSCSPISGHRSVSWYQQTPGQGLQFLFEYFSETQRNKGNFPGRFSGRQFSNSRSEMNVSTLELGDSALYLCASSVQENTEAFFGQGTRLTVV.

The chain joins TRBV6-5 to TRBJ1-4; 7 nucleotides agree with TRBD1. CDR1 is MNHEY and CDR2 is SVGAGI in the germline V gene. V trimming: 2 bases; J trimming: 8 bases; junction bases outside the gene matches: 5. This CDR3 contains 14 residues. The CDR3 protein is CASSYQTGREKLFF. CDR3 coding DNA: TGTGCCAGCAGTTACCAGACAGGGCGGGAAAAACTGTTTTTT.

This clone came up a few times. Within the sample, other DNA sequences also encode this same CDR3. This rearrangement joins TRBV6-5 to TRBJ1-5; a possible D gene is TRBD1 (6 bases). CDR1 and CDR2 (germline): MNHEY, SVGAGI. The CDR3 consists of 13 residues. The V and J ends lost 5 bases and 4 bases respectively, with 9 bases between them. This chain's CDR3 is CASSRQGNQPQHF. DNA for the CDR3: TGTGCCAGCAGTCGGCAGGGGAATCAGCCCCAGCATTTT.

The gene calls are TRBV14 and TRBJ2-1; 8 bases map to TRBD2. J lost 3 bases, V lost 1 base, and 14 bases had no gene match. CDR1 SGHDN and CDR2 FVKESK come from the germline V gene. This CDR3 has 19 residues. The CDR3 coding sequence is TGTGCCAGCAGCCAAGGAGTTGTCCAGCGGGGGTTGAGCTACAATGAGCAGTTCTTC. Translating gives CASSQGVVQRGLSYNEQFF.

The chain uses TRBV25-1 and TRBJ2-2, with 8 bases that match TRBD2. The germline V gene has CDR1 MGHDK and CDR2 SYGVNS. The CDR3 has 13 amino acids. Trimming cost V 8 bases and J 7 bases; bases outside gene matches: 6. The chain's CDR3 is CASSGGADGELFF. CDR3 DNA: TGTGCCAGCTCCGGGGGGGCCGACGGGGAGCTGTTTTTT.

To note about this clone: Other DNA variants within this sample encode the same CDR3. The rearrangement joins TRBV15 to TRBJ2-2; unclear D gene. The ends were cut back, 1 base at V and 0 bases at J, with 3 bases in the middle. The CDR3 contains 14 residues. Per germline, CDR1 LNHNV and CDR2 YYDKDF (reference sequence). Here the CDR3 DNA reads TGTGCCACCAGCAGAGGAGCGAACACCGGGGAGCTGTTTTTT. This translates into CATSRGANTGELFF. Variable domain in full (rest from reference TRBV15 and TRBJ2-2): DAMVIQNPRYQVTQFGKPVTLSCSQTLNHNVMYWYQQKSSQAPKLLFHYYDKDFNNEADTPDNFQSRRPNTSFCFLDIRSPGLGDTAMYLCATSRGANTGELFFGEGSRLTVL.

The V gene is TRBV19, the J gene TRBJ1-1; 10 positions match TRBD1. The V and J ends lost 8 bases and 3 bases, in that order; junction bases with no gene match: 9. The CDR3 has 15 residues. The germline V gene has CDR1 LNHDA and CDR2 SQIVND (reference sequence). DNA of the CDR3: TGTGCCAGTTATACGGCGGGACAGGGGTACACTGAAGCTTTCTTT. Translating gives CASYTAGQGYTEAFF. Together with reference TRBV19 and TRBJ1-1, the CDR3 gives the full variable domain: DGGITQSPKYLFRKEGQNVTLSCEQNLNHDAMYWYRQDPGQGLRLIYYSQIVNDFQKGDIAEGYSVSREKKESFPLTVTSAQKNPTAFYLCASYTAGQGYTEAFFGQGTRLTVV.

The DNA of the CDR3 is TGTGCCAGCAGGGGATCCCCCTACAATGAGCAGTTCTTC. The encoded protein is CASRGSPYNEQFF. The V call is TRBV2, the J call TRBJ2-1; D is undetermined. Germline-derived CDR1 and CDR2 are SNHLY and FYNNEI. Deletions cut 6 bases from V and 2 bases from J, with 8 bases between. There are 13 residues in the CDR3.

This clone was seen only a few times. The gene calls are TRBV29-1 and TRBJ1-1, with D perhaps matching TRBD1 (6 bases). Per germline, CDR1 SQVTM and CDR2 ANQGSEA. Trimming removed 2 bases at V and 4 bases at J, with 8 bases between. The CDR3 spans 12 residues. DNA for the CDR3: TGCAGCGTTGAAAAGACAGGCACTGAAGCTTTCTTT. It translates to CSVEKTGTEAFF.

This clone has only one observation. V usage is TRBV19 and J usage is TRBJ2-3, with D possibly called TRBD1 or TRBD2 (5 bases each). Germline V gene sequence: CDR1 LNHDA, CDR2 SQIVND (reference sequence). V was clipped by 6 bases and J by 6 bases, with 16 bases between them. This CDR3 is built from 14 residues. The CDR3 bases are TGTGCCAGTAGGGGGGACCGGAGGAGGGATACGCAGTATTTT. This gives the protein CASRGDRRRDTQYF.

The chain has TRBV11-2 and TRBJ1-2; 9 positions agree with TRBD1. The CDR3 loop spans 15 amino acids. Per germline, CDR1 SGHAT and CDR2 FQNNGV. J gave up 4 bases and V 0 bases, and 3 bases lay outside the gene matches. CDR3 nucleotides: TGTGCCAGCAGCTTAGAGACAGGGGGGGTCTATGGCTACACCTTC. Protein: CASSLETGGVYGYTF.

This clone was seen just once. The gene calls are TRBV6-5 and TRBJ2-7, with D perhaps matching TRBD1 (6 bases). The length of the CDR3 is 15 residues. Germline CDR1 reads MNHEY; CDR2 reads SVGAGI. Deletions cut 6 bases from V and 0 bases from J, with 15 bases between. The CDR3 DNA sequence: TGTGCCAGCAGCCCCGGACTGGACAGCTCCTACGAGCAGTACTTC. Its protein is CASSPGLDSSYEQYF.

V is TRBV11-1 and J is TRBJ1-5, with D possibly being TRBD1 (5 bases). Germline V gives CDR1 SGHAT, CDR2 FQDESV (reference sequence). Trimming pared 1 base from V and 7 bases from J, leaving 8 bases between. The CDR3 has 13 amino acids. Written as DNA, the CDR3 is TGTGCCAGCAGCTTAGGTGGGGGACAGCCCCAGCATTTT. It encodes CASSLGGGQPQHF.

This chain joins TRBV28 and TRBJ1-5, with 7 bases that match TRBD1. The CDR3 covers 15 residues. The germline CDR1 and CDR2 sequences are MDHEN and SYDVKM. V dropped 6 bases and J dropped 4; count of bases not matched to a gene: 9. The CDR3 loop reads CASSPPDRANQPQHF. CDR3 coding DNA: TGTGCCAGCAGCCCTCCCGACAGGGCAAATCAGCCCCAGCATTTT.

The genes are TRBV7-2 and TRBJ1-5; 10 bases are shared with TRBD1. This CDR3 is built from 20 residues. The germline V gene has CDR1 SGHTA and CDR2 FQGNSA. The V gene end was trimmed by 0 bases and the J gene end by 0 bases; junction bases not matched to a gene: 11. For the CDR3, the DNA is TGTGCCAGCAGCTTAGCCCCCGGGACAGGGGTCCTGAATAGCAATCAGCCCCAGCATTTT. It yields the protein CASSLAPGTGVLNSNQPQHF.

This clone was counted a few times. The chain uses TRBV10-2 and TRBJ1-5, with 9 bases matching TRBD1. Germline CDR1 WSHSY, CDR2 SAAADI. V dropped 8 bases and J dropped 3; count of bases not matched to a gene: 5. The CDR3 has 14 residues. The CDR3 DNA is TGCGCCAGCGGGGGACAGGGTAACAATCAGCCCCAGCATTTT. It yields the protein CASGGQGNNQPQHF.

With regard to this clone: The same CDR3 also results from other DNA sequences found in this sample. J is TRBJ2-1 and V is TRBV5-1; D might be TRBD1 (5 bases). This CDR3 spans 15 amino acids. V was shortened by 4 bases and J by 0 bases, with 11 bases between the two germline ends. Germline V CDR1 and CDR2: SGHRS, YFSETQ. This CDR3 is CASSLRQSSYNEQFF. The CDR3 bases are TGCGCCAGCAGCCTGAGACAGAGCTCCTACAATGAGCAGTTCTTC.